The present T cell receptor beta chain was sequenced within a study of cytomegalovirus exposure and HLA in healthy donors. Study-wide points: TRBV6-2, TRBV6-3 and other indistinguishable V segments were excluded. In a later analysis, V- and J-gene trimming of beta chains associated with a DCLRE1C missense variant, replicated independently. Segments of the TCR beta V type were, in most cases, productive about 90% or about 30% of the time in an earlier analysis.

A note on this clone: The antigen is undetermined.

PCR primers comprised 60 Vbeta and 13 Jbeta primers. Here immunoSEQ multiplex PCR was the method, and the copy in TCRdb shows in-frame clones only, minus some. Here the sample table reports 100,000 to 150,000 clones. The germline V gene encodes CDR1 MGHRA and CDR2 YSYEKL. The CDR3 runs to 15 residues. V gave up 0 bases and J gave up 6 bases; unmatched junction bases: 5. The sequenced sample was PBMCs. This rearrangement joins TRBV4-1 to TRBJ2-1; TRBD1 matches at 7 bases. The receptor's source is a woman between 40 and 50 years old in good health and CMV-seropositive. The CDR3 reads CASSQDSAGGNEQFF. In DNA, the CDR3 is TGCGCCAGCAGCCAAGATTCGGCAGGGGGCAATGAGCAGTTCTTC.